This passage covers 29 T cell receptor beta chains from one sample sequenced in a study of blood T cells in healthy people across ages. A second PCR of 7 to 11 cycles used a sample-barcoded 5' primer and a J-beta primer mix. TCRdb called the 5' RACE reads again in MiXCR, with one record for every CDR3 protein. This sample has more than 900,000 distinct CDR3 sequences; around 29% occur once, and the top ten carry roughly a tenth. Another study also made use of these data, one on T cells of mothers and their children.

Sequencing used blood. The receptors derive from a woman between 40 and 50 years old in good health.

This chain links TRBV20-1 with TRBJ2-7, with D tentatively TRBD2 (6 bases). Trimming stripped 6 bases from V and 0 bases from J, with 15 bases between. This CDR3 has 14 residues. The germline V gene encodes CDR1 DFQATT and CDR2 SNEGSKA (reference sequence). CDR3: CSAIRDFDSYEQYF. CDR3 DNA: TGCAGTGCGATCCGGGACTTCGACTCCTACGAGCAGTACTTC.

This clonotype was recorded a few times. The chain joins TRBV5-1 to TRBJ1-4, with a tentative D call TRBD1 (5 bases). The ends were cut back, 4 bases at V and 8 bases at J, with 18 bases in the middle. CDR1 is SGHRS, CDR2 YFSETQ, per germline. The CDR3 covers 15 residues. DNA for the CDR3: TGCGCCAGCAGCGTAGTGGGGGGACCTGGCGAAAAACTGTTTTTT. It translates to CASSVVGGPGEKLFF.

Ten or more counts support this clonotype. This chain connects TRBV6-1 to TRBJ2-1; D uncertain. CDR1 is MNHNS and CDR2 is SASEGT in the germline V gene. V was pared by 6 bases and J by 4 bases, with 13 bases between. The CDR3 runs 14 residues. CDR3 residues: CASRDGSDYNEQFF. DNA of the CDR3: TGTGCCAGCAGAGACGGTTCCGATTACAATGAGCAGTTCTTC.

This clonotype was counted only a few times. The chain employs TRBV4-1 and TRBJ1-2; 8 bases match TRBD1. Unmatched junction bases numbered 11, after V lost 3 bases and J lost 8 bases. The CDR3 consists of 15 residues. CDR1 is MGHRA and CDR2 is YSYEKL in the germline V gene. CDR3: CASSQSGTGGLGYTF. The DNA of the CDR3 is TGCGCCAGCAGCCAGTCCGGGACAGGAGGGCTAGGCTACACCTTC.

On this clonotype itself: A single base separates this from a much larger clone, so it may be a read error. V and J are TRBV6-5 and TRBJ1-2, with D uncertain. The germline V and J ends were trimmed by 6 bases and 2 bases, with 13 bases remaining between them. Germline V gives CDR1 MNHEY, CDR2 SVGAGI. The CDR3 contains 14 residues. CDR3 in amino acids: CASRYTAVNYGYTF. As DNA, the CDR3 is TGTGCCAGCAGGTATACAGCTGTCAACTATGGCTACACCTTC.

Points on this clonotype: This may arise from a read error, as a much more abundant clone is one base away. The rearrangement uses TRBV7-3 and TRBJ1-1; no reliable D call. Germline V gene sequence: CDR1 SGHTA, CDR2 FQGTGA. The CDR3 totals 9 residues. The CDR3 region has the DNA TGTACCAGCAGCTCTGAAGCTTTCTTT. Residues: CTSSSEAFF.

This sequence joins TRBV6-5 and TRBJ1-1; unclear D gene. Germline V gene sequence: CDR1 MNHEY, CDR2 SVGAGI. V lost 0 bases, J lost 4 bases, and 9 bases lay in between. The CDR3 totals 14 residues. This CDR3 is CASSYSAMATEAFF. DNA for the CDR3: TGTGCCAGCAGTTACTCGGCAATGGCCACTGAAGCTTTCTTT.

This clonotype was picked up many times. V gene TRBV20-1 combines with J gene TRBJ2-5; TRBD2 might be the D (5 bases). The CDR3 has 12 amino acids. The germline CDR1 and CDR2 sequences are DFQATT and SNEGSKA (reference sequence). The CDR3 nucleotides read TGCAGCCCAATGGGGTCCCAAGAGGGCCAGTACTTC. Encoded protein: CSPMGSQEGQYF.

This clonotype has a count of ten or more. V gene TRBV20-1 combines with J gene TRBJ1-6; TRBD1 matches 10 bases. The CDR3 runs to 13 residues. Germline loops: CDR1 DFQATT, CDR2 SNEGSKA (reference sequence). V shed 6 bases and J 10 bases; nucleotides not matched to a gene: 6. This chain's CDR3 is CSAADRGSSPLHF. The CDR3 bases are TGCAGTGCCGCGGACAGGGGGTCCTCACCCCTCCACTTT.

The chain recombines TRBV29-1 with TRBJ2-7; a possible D gene is TRBD2 (6 bases). The CDR3 runs 13 residues. Trimming removed 6 bases at V and 5 bases at J, with 17 bases between. CDR1 and CDR2 (germline): SQVTM, ANQGSEA. CDR3 nucleotides: TGCAGCGTCGAACGGGGGTTTGGGGACGAGCAGTACTTC. Translation: CSVERGFGDEQYF.

The rearrangement uses TRBV2 and TRBJ1-1; TRBD1 matches 7 bases. V gave up 4 bases and J gave up 6 bases; unmatched junction bases: 8. The CDR3 is 14 amino acids. Germline CDR1 and CDR2: SNHLY and FYNNEI. The CDR3 reads CASSVRRGAAEAFF. The DNA for the CDR3 is TGTGCCAGCAGTGTTCGCAGGGGGGCAGCTGAAGCTTTCTTT.

This clonotype came up many times. The chain combines TRBV5-5 with TRBJ1-2; 7 bases agree with TRBD1. In germline, CDR1 is SGHKS, CDR2 YYEKEE (reference sequence). V lost 3 bases to trimming and J lost 4 bases; unmatched junction nucleotides: 6. The CDR3 runs 14 residues. The DNA of the CDR3 is TGTGCCAGCAGCTCGAAGACAGGGCTCTATGGCTACACCTTC. This codes for CASSSKTGLYGYTF.

This clonotype occurred a few times. The V and J genes are TRBV6-6 and TRBJ1-2, with 7 nucleotides matching TRBD1. The CDR3 has 13 residues. Trimming took 6 bases from V and 6 from J; bases not matched to a gene: 7. Germline CDR1 MNHNY, CDR2 SVGAGI (reference sequence). CDR3 DNA sequence: TGTGCCAGCAGCAAACAGGGGATGGATGGCTACACCTTC. Translated, it gives CASSKQGMDGYTF.

The chain recombines TRBV4-1 with TRBJ1-2, with a weak D call TRBD1 (6 bases). The CDR3 length is 17 residues. Germline V gene sequence: CDR1 MGHRA, CDR2 YSYEKL. The germline V and J ends were trimmed by 0 bases and 4 bases, with 18 bases remaining between them. CDR3 sequence reads: CASSQDSGGGQSYGYTF. In DNA, the CDR3 is TGCGCCAGCAGCCAAGATTCCGGAGGCGGACAGAGCTATGGCTACACCTTC.

The CDR3, as DNA: TGCAGCGGCGAGGGATGGACTGAAGCTTTCTTT. Amino acids: CSGEGWTEAFF. V gene TRBV29-1 combines with J gene TRBJ1-1; D not resolved. V dropped 7 bases and J dropped 5 bases, with 11 bases sitting between them. Germline-derived CDR1 and CDR2 are SQVTM and ANQGSEA. This CDR3 comprises 11 residues.

Comment on this clonotype: The junction departs from germline at one end; a sequencing error may be responsible. This chain links TRBV12-3 or TRBV12-4 with TRBJ1-2; D not certain. The CDR3 totals 14 residues. CDR3 in DNA: TGTGCCAGCAGTTTCTTAGGGTCTAACCATGGCTACACCTTC. It is translated as CASSFLGSNHGYTF.

The V and J genes are TRBV7-2 and TRBJ2-1; the match to TRBD2 covers 8 bases. The J call is doubtful: the DNA matches TRBJ2-7 better. This CDR3 spans 15 amino acids. CDR1 SGHTA and CDR2 FQGNSA come from the germline V gene. The CDR3 DNA is TGTGCCAGCAGCTCTCAGCGGGGGTCCTACAATGAGCAGTACTTC. Translated, it gives CASSSQRGSYNEQYF.

This sequence joins TRBV19 and TRBJ2-1; D is tentatively TRBD1 or TRBD2 (6 bases each). Looked up from germline, CDR1 is LNHDA and CDR2 is SQIVND (reference sequence). V gave up 6 bases and J gave up 8 bases, with 20 bases separating them. The CDR3 runs to 15 residues. CDR3 in DNA: TGTGCCAGTAGCCCCGGGGGCGGACTATGGCATGAGCAGTTCTTC. Translated, it gives CASSPGGGLWHEQFF.

This clonotype occurred a few times. Since a much larger clone is just one base distant, this may be a read error. The rearrangement joins TRBV2 to TRBJ2-7; TRBD1 might be the D (6 bases). Germline V gene sequence: CDR1 SNHLY, CDR2 FYNNEI. This CDR3 is built from 12 residues. The V and J ends lost 6 bases and 3 bases respectively, with 9 bases between them. Here the CDR3 reads CASRGDNYEQYF. The CDR3 nucleotides read TGTGCCAGCAGAGGGGACAACTACGAGCAGTACTTC.

This clonotype was observed a few times. CDR3 residues: CASSLNRREQPQHF. CDR3 DNA sequence: TGTGCCAGCAGCTTGAACAGGAGAGAACAGCCCCAGCATTTT. V gene TRBV7-6 combines with J gene TRBJ1-5, with D possibly matching TRBD1 (5 bases). This CDR3 contains 14 residues. Germline V gene data show CDR1 as SGHVS and CDR2 as FNYEAQ. Trimming removed 3 bases at V and 7 bases at J, with 13 bases between.

The chain combines TRBV7-9 with TRBJ2-3; D ambiguous. The CDR3 is made up of 14 amino acids. Germline CDR1 reads SEHNR; CDR2 reads FQNEAQ (reference sequence). Trimming removed 2 bases from V and 2 bases from J, with 8 bases in between. CDR3 region: CASSLSQATDTQYF. The CDR3 nucleotides read TGTGCCAGCAGCTTAAGTCAGGCCACAGATACGCAGTATTTT.

In its sample, this clonotype was seen many times. The rearrangement uses TRBV29-1 and TRBJ1-2, with 7 bases fitting TRBD1. The J segment lost 1 base and the V segment lost 7 bases, leaving 12 bases of the junction unmatched. The CDR3 is 15 residues long. Looked up from germline, CDR1 is SQVTM and CDR2 is ANQGSEA. The CDR3 DNA sequence: TGCAGCGCCGTTACCCAGGGGGTCTATAACTATGGCTACACCTTC. Translated, it gives CSAVTQGVYNYGYTF.

This clonotype was counted at least ten times. The gene calls are TRBV5-6 and TRBJ2-5; D call uncertain. The germline V and J ends were trimmed by 4 bases and 5 bases, with 15 bases remaining between them. The CDR3 contains 14 residues. The germline V gene encodes CDR1 SGHDT and CDR2 YYEEEE. The CDR3 is CASSLDVKGETQYF. In DNA form, the CDR3 reads TGTGCCAGCAGCCTGGACGTTAAAGGGGAGACCCAGTACTTC.

The rearrangement uses TRBV28 and TRBJ2-7, with 7 bases fitting TRBD1. This CDR3 comprises 15 residues. In germline, CDR1 is MDHEN, CDR2 SYDVKM. J was trimmed by 6 bases and V by 5 bases; bases with no gene match: 13. Written as DNA, the CDR3 is TGTGCCAGCAGTAGCGGACAGGCTGTTTCTCGCGAGCAGTACTTC. Translating it yields CASSSGQAVSREQYF.

J is TRBJ2-7 and V is TRBV7-9, with D possibly being TRBD2 (6 bases). Trimming cost V 6 bases and J 9 bases, with 15 bases left between them. This CDR3 is built from 12 residues. CDR1 and CDR2 from the germline V gene are SEHNR and FQNEAQ (reference sequence). This CDR3 reads CASSATPGGQYF. As DNA, the CDR3 is TGTGCCAGCAGTGCTACCCCCGGGGGGCAGTACTTC. Full variable domain (remainder filled in from reference TRBV7-9 and TRBJ2-7): DTGVSQNPRHKITKRGQNVTFRCDPISEHNRLYWYRQTLGQGPEFLTYFQNEAQLEKSRLLSDRFSAERPKGSFSTLEIQRTEQGDSAMYLCASSATPGGQYFGPGTRLTVT.

The chain uses TRBV6-1 and TRBJ1-5; TRBD1 matches at 9 bases. Unmatched junction bases numbered 4, after V lost 4 bases and J lost 3 bases. The CDR3 runs to 15 residues. Per the germline V gene, CDR1 is MNHNS and CDR2 is SASEGT. The CDR3 DNA reads as TGTGCCAGCAGTGGCGGGACAGGGAACAATCAGCCCCAGCATTTT. It encodes CASSGGTGNNQPQHF.

This CDR3 is CSAPLGGTVNQPQHF. The CDR3 nucleotides read TGCAGTGCCCCATTAGGGGGCACAGTGAATCAGCCCCAGCATTTT. This rearrangement joins TRBV20-1 to TRBJ1-5; 7 nucleotides align to TRBD1. Germline trimming cut 6 bases from V and 4 bases from J; bases unmatched to any gene: 12. Germline assignment: CDR1 DFQATT and CDR2 SNEGSKA (reference sequence). This CDR3 is 15 amino acids long.

As concerns this clonotype: One end of the junction is discordant with germline, which a read error may explain. The V gene is TRBV24-1, the J gene TRBJ2-3; 8 nucleotides align to TRBD1. This CDR3 region has 16 residues. Germline loops: CDR1 KGHDR, CDR2 SFDVKD. CDR3 residues: CAASDLGGQGSDTQYF. CDR3 nucleotide sequence: TGTGCCGCCAGTGATTTGGGCGGACAGGGCTCAGATACGCAGTATTTT.

The genes are TRBV7-8 and TRBJ2-7, with D perhaps TRBD1 or TRBD2 (5 bases each). Trimming took 4 bases from V and 0 from J, leaving 13 bases between them. The CDR3 length is 15 residues. Germline-derived CDR1 and CDR2 are SGHVS and FQNEAQ. CDR3 amino acids: CASSCFAGSSYEQYF. In DNA, the CDR3 is TGTGCCAGCAGCTGTTTCGCAGGGAGCTCCTACGAGCAGTACTTC.